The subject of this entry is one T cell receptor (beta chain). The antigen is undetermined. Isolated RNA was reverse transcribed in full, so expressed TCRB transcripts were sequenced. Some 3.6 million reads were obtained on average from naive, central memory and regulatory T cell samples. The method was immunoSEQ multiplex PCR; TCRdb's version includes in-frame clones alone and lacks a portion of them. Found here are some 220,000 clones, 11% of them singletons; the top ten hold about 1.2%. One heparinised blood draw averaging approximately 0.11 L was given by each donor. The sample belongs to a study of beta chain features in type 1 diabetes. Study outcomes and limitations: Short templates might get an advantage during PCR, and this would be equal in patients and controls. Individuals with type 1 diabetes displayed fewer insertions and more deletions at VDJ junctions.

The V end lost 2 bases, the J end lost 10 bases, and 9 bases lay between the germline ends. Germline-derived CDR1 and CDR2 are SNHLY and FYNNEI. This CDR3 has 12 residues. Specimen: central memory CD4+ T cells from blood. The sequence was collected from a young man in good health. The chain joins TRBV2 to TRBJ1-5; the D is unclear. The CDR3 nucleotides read TGTGCCAGCAGTGAATTGGCTCTTCCCCAGCATTTT. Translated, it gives CASSELALPQHF.